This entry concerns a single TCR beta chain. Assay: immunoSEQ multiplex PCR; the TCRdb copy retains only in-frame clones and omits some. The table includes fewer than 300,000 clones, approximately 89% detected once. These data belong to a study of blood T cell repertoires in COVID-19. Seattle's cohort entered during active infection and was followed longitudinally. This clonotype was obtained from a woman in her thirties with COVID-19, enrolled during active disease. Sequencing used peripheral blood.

CDR3 nucleotides: TGTGCCAGCAGCTTATGGCCAGGGGAAGCTTTCTTT. This translates into CASSLWPGEAFF. The rearrangement joins TRBV7-9 to TRBJ1-1; possibly TRBD1 for D (5 bases). The V gene lost 2 bases and the J gene lost 8 bases, with 9 bases spanning the gap. Germline CDR1 SEHNR, CDR2 FQNEAQ (reference sequence). The CDR3 runs to 12 residues.